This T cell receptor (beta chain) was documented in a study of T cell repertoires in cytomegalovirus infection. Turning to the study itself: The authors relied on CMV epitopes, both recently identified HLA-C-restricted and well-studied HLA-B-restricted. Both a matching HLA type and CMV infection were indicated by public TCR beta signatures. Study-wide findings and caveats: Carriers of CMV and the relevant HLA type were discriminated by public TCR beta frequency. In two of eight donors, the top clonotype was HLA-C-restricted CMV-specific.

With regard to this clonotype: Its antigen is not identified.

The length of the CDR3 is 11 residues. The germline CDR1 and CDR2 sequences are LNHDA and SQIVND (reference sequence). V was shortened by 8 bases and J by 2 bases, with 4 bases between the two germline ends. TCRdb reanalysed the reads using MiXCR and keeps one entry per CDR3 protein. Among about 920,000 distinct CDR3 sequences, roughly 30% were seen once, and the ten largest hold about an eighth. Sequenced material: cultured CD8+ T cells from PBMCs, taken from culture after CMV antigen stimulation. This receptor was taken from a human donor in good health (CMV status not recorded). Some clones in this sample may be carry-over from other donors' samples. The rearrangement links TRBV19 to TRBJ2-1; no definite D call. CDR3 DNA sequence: TGTGCCAGTTTCGCCTACAATGAGCAGTTCTTC. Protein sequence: CASFAYNEQFF.